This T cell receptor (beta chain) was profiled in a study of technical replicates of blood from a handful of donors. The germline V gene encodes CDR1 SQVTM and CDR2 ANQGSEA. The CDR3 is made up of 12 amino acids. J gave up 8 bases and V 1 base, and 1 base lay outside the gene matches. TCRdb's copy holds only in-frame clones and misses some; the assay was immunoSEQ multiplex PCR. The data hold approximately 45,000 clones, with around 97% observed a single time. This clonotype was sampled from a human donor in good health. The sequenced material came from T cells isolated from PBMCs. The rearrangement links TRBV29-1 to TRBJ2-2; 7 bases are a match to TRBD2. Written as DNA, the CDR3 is TGCAGCGTTGAAGGGGGGGGAGGGGAGCTGTTTTTT. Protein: CSVEGGGGELFF.